This T cell receptor (beta chain) was identified during a study of T cell changes during pregnancy in multiple sclerosis. This clone was seen a single time. Profiling relied on immunoSEQ multiplex PCR, and the TCRdb table lists in-frame clones only, not all of them. The sample has under 25,000 clones, 75% to 90% seen once. Losses at the gene ends were 0 bases for V and 11 bases for J; bases not matched to a gene: 8. This CDR3 spans 14 amino acids. The V gene's germline CDR1 is MNHEY and CDR2 SVGAGI. The chain uses TRBV6-5 and TRBJ2-3; TRBD1 matches 7 bases. The origin of this receptor is a female donor in good health, enrolled as a control in a pregnancy study. This material consisted of CD8+ T cells from peripheral blood mononuclear cells, taken in the first trimester of pregnancy. CDR3 sequence reads: CASSYSRQGPGQYF. The CDR3, as DNA: TGTGCCAGCAGTTACTCTAGACAGGGCCCGGGGCAGTATTTT.